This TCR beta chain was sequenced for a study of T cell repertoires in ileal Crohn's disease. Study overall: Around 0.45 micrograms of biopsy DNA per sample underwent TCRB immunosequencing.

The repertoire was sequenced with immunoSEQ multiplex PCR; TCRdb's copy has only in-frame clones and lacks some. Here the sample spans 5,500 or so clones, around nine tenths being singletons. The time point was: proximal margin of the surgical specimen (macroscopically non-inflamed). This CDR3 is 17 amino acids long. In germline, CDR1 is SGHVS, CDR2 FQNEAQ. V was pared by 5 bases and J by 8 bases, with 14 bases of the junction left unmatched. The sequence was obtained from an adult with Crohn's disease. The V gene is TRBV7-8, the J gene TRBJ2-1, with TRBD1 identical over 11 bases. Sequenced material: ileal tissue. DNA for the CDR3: TGTGCCAGCAGCCCCTTATTATCCGGACAGGGGGCCCATGAGCAGTTCTTC. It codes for CASSPLLSGQGAHEQFF. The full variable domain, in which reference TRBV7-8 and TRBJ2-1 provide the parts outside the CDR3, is GAGVSQSPRYKVAKRGQDVALRCDPISGHVSLFWYQQALGQGPEFLTYFQNEAQLDKSGLPSDRFFAERPEGSVSTLKIQRTQQEDSAVYLCASSPLLSGQGAHEQFFGPGTRLTVL.